A single sample gave rise to the 14 T cell receptor beta chains below, sequenced in a study of Graves' ophthalmopathy and Graves' hyperthyroidism. The TCR beta CDR3 regions underwent amplification from RNA transcripts. The workflow started with a first-round RT-PCR run with HTBI primers and then moved on to a second-round multiplex PCR. A single record per CDR3 protein comes from TCRdb applying MiXCR to the multiplex PCR reads. The sample carries 660,000 or so distinct CDR3 sequences, approximately 39% recorded once. The sample taken for sequencing was peripheral blood. The receptors originated from an adult man with Graves' ophthalmopathy.

The sample holds many counts of this clonotype. V gene TRBV6-5 combines with J gene TRBJ2-5, with D unresolved. This CDR3 spans 14 amino acids. Germline V lookup: CDR1 MNHEY, CDR2 SVGAGI. The V and J ends lost 4 bases and 1 base respectively, with 10 bases between them. In nucleotides, the CDR3 is TGTGCCAGCAGTTCAGCGAATCCCCAAGAGACCCAGTACTTC. As protein: CASSSANPQETQYF.

This clonotype was counted many times. The rearrangement joins TRBV20-1 to TRBJ2-7; D not certain. Germline CDR1 is DFQATT and CDR2 is SNEGSKA (reference sequence). Trimming stripped 2 bases from V and 1 base from J, with 9 bases between. CDR3 size: 13 residues. The CDR3 protein is CSARSRSSYEQYF. Here the CDR3 DNA reads TGCAGTGCTAGAAGTAGGTCATCCTACGAGCAGTACTTC.

The CDR3 bases are TGTGCCAGCAGTGTTAGGATCGGGGGGATGAACACTGAAGCTTTCTTT. It is translated as CASSVRIGGMNTEAFF. This sequence joins TRBV2 and TRBJ1-1; TRBD1 might be the D (5 bases). Between the trimmed V and J ends, which lost 4 bases and 0 bases, there was a span of 15 bases. Per the germline V gene, CDR1 is SNHLY and CDR2 is FYNNEI. The CDR3 covers 16 residues.

Many counts were recorded for this clonotype. The rearrangement joins TRBV10-3 to TRBJ2-7; no reliable D call. The CDR3 covers 15 residues. Per the germline V gene, CDR1 is ENHRY and CDR2 is SYGVKD. Trimming removed 0 bases from V and 1 base from J, with 10 bases in between. The CDR3 bases are TGTGCCATCAGTGAGTCCAGCACGCTTTCCTACGAGCAGTACTTC. Translating gives CAISESSTLSYEQYF.

The genes are TRBV11-2 and TRBJ1-2, with no clear D. The length of the CDR3 is 14 residues. The ends were cut back, 4 bases at V and 8 bases at J, with 17 bases in the middle. Germline CDR1 reads SGHAT; CDR2 reads FQNNGV. CDR3 DNA: TGTGCCAGCAGCTCCTCGGCAGCAGTTGGAGGCTACACCTTC. Amino acids: CASSSSAAVGGYTF.

At least ten counts were recorded for this clonotype. CDR3 DNA: TGTGCCAGCAGCACCCTACTTACAGGGGGGTATGGCTACACCTTC. This gives the protein CASSTLLTGGYGYTF. This chain links TRBV7-3 with TRBJ1-2; 8 bases fit TRBD1. The J segment lost 5 bases and the V segment lost 5 bases, leaving 10 bases of the junction unmatched. This CDR3 is 15 amino acids long. Germline loops: CDR1 SGHTA, CDR2 FQGTGA.

This clonotype has at least ten counts. The chain is built from TRBV9 and TRBJ2-5; D is possibly TRBD1 (6 bases). The V end lost 1 base, the J end lost 3 bases, and 19 bases lay between the germline ends. Germline assignment: CDR1 SGDLS and CDR2 YYNGEE. This CDR3 region has 17 residues. As DNA, the CDR3 is TGTGCCAGCAGCGTACGGTCAGGGGTCGTGTTGGAAGAGACCCAGTACTTC. Protein product: CASSVRSGVVLEETQYF. Full variable domain (remainder filled in from reference TRBV9 and TRBJ2-5): DSGVTQTPKHLITATGQRVTLRCSPRSGDLSVYWYQQSLDQGLQFLIQYYNGEERAKGNILERFSAQQFPDLHSELNLSSLELGDSALYFCASSVRSGVVLEETQYFGPGTRLLVL.

This clonotype was observed many times. The chain is built from TRBV9 and TRBJ2-5; maybe TRBD2 (6 bases). Germline lookup yields CDR1 SGDLS and CDR2 YYNGEE. The V end lost 0 bases, the J end lost 2 bases, and 8 bases lay between the germline ends. This CDR3 spans 14 amino acids. In DNA form, the CDR3 reads TGTGCCAGCAGCGTAGGACTAGAACAAGAGACCCAGTACTTC. It encodes CASSVGLEQETQYF.

This clonotype was found many times. This chain uses TRBV5-1 with TRBJ2-7; 9 positions match TRBD1. With V trimmed by 0 bases and J by 3 bases, 4 bases remained unmatched. This CDR3 spans 15 amino acids. CDR1 SGHRS and CDR2 YFSETQ come from the germline V gene. CDR3 sequence (DNA): TGCGCCAGCAGCTTGGATGGACAGGGGTTCTACGAGCAGTACTTC. Encoded protein: CASSLDGQGFYEQYF.

The chain recombines TRBV7-2 with TRBJ2-3; 11 bases agree with TRBD2. This CDR3 has 13 residues. The ends lost 11 bases at V and 6 bases at J; junction bases unmatched: 7. The germline CDR1 and CDR2 sequences are SGHTA and FQGNSA. The CDR3 DNA reads as TGTGCCGCGATAGCGGGGGGGAGGGATACGCAGTATTTT. It is translated as CAAIAGGRDTQYF.

This clonotype was detected only a few times. At one of its ends the junction is not consistent with the germline gene, which may arise from a read error. The chain uses TRBV11-2 and TRBJ1-3, with D unclear. This CDR3 spans 14 amino acids. Germline CDR1 is SGHAT and CDR2 is FQNNGV. DNA of the CDR3: TGCGCCAGCAGCCAAGAGCACAGTGGAAACACCATATATTTT. This sequence encodes CASSQEHSGNTIYF. The full variable domain, its missing parts supplied by reference TRBV11-2 and TRBJ1-3, is EAGVAQSPRYKIIEKRQSVAFWCNPISGHATLYWYQQILGQGPKLLIQFQNNGVVDDSQLPKDRFSAERLKGVDSTLKIQPAKLEDSAVYLCASSQEHSGNTIYFGEGSWLTVV.

Details on this clonotype: Since a much larger clone is just one base distant, this may be a read error. The chain is built from TRBV10-3 and TRBJ2-6, with TRBD1 matching over 7 bases. The CDR3 contains 17 residues. Germline lookup yields CDR1 ENHRY and CDR2 SYGVKD. The CDR3: CASSYLGQSSGANVPTF. The CDR3 coding sequence is TGTGCCAGCAGTTACTTGGGACAGAGCTCTGGGGCCAACGTCCCGACTTTC.

The table lists this clonotype with many counts. The J gene is TRBJ1-1, the V gene TRBV29-1; D unclear. Per germline, CDR1 SQVTM and CDR2 ANQGSEA. Trimming stripped 7 bases from V and 0 bases from J, with 9 bases between. The CDR3 spans 12 residues. The CDR3 here is CSAGSMNTEAFF. CDR3 DNA sequence: TGCAGCGCTGGATCGATGAACACTGAAGCTTTCTTT.

Comment on this clonotype: One end of the junction does not line up with germline, which may come from a read error. The J gene is TRBJ2-7, the V gene TRBV12-3 or TRBV12-4; 9 nucleotides match TRBD1. The CDR3 has 15 amino acids. CDR3 amino acids: CACSVTGGSPYEQYF. As DNA, the CDR3 is TGTGCCTGCAGCGTCACAGGGGGCTCTCCCTACGAGCAGTACTTC.